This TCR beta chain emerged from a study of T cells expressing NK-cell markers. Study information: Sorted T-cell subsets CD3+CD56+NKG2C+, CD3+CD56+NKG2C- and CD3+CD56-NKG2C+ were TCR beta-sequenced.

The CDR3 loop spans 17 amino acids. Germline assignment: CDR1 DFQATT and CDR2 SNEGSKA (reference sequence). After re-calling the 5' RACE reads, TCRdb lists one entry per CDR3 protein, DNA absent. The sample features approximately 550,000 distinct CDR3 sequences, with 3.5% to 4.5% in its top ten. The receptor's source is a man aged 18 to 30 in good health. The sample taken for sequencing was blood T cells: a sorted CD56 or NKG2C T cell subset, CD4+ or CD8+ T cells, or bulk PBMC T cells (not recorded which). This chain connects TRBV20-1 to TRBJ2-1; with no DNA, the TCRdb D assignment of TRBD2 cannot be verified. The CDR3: CSARADRWLAGVNEQFF.